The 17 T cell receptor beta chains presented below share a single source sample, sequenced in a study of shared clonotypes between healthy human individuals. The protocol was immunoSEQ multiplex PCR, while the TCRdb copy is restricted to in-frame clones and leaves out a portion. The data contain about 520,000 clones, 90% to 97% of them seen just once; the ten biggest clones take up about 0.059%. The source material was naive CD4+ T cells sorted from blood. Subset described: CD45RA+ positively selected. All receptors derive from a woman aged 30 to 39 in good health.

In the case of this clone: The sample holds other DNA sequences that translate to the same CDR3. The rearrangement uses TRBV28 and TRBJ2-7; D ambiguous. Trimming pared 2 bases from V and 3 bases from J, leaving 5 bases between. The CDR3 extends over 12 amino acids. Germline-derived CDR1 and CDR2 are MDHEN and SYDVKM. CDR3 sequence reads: CASSLGGYEQYF. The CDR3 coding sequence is TGTGCCAGCAGTTTAGGCGGCTACGAGCAGTACTTC.

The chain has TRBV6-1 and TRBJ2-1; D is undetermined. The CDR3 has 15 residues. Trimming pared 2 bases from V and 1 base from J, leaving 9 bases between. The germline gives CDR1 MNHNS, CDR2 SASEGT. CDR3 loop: CASSELLGSYNEQFF. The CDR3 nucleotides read TGTGCCAGCAGTGAACTCCTCGGATCCTACAATGAGCAGTTCTTC.

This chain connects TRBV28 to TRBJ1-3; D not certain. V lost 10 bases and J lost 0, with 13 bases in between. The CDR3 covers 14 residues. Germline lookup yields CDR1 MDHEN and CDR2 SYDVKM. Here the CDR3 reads CATAQVSSGNTIYF. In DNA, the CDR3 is TGTGCCACCGCCCAAGTCAGCTCTGGAAACACCATATATTTT. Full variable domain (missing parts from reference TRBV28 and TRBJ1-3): DVKVTQSSRYLVKRTGEKVFLECVQDMDHENMFWYRQDPGLGLRLIYFSYDVKMKEKGDIPEGYSVSREKKERFSLILESASTNQTSMYLCATAQVSSGNTIYFGEGSWLTVV.

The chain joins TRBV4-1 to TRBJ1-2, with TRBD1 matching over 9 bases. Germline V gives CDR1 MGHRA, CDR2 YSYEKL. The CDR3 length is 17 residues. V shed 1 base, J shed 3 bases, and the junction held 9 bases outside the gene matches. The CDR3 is CASSQGTGDLRHYGYTF. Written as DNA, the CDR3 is TGCGCCAGCAGCCAAGGGACAGGGGATCTGCGGCACTATGGCTACACCTTC.

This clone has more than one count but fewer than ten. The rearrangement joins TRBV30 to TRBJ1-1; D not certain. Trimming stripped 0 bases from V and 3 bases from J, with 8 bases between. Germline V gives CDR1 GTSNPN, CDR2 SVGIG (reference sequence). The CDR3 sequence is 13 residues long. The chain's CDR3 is CAWSVQTHTEAFF. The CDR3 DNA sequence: TGTGCCTGGAGTGTCCAGACACACACTGAAGCTTTCTTT.

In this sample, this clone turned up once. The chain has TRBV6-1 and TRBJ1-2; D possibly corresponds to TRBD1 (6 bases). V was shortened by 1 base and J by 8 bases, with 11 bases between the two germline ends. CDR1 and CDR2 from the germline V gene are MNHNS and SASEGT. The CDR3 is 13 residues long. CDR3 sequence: CASSEVGASGYTF. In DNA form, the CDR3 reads TGTGCCAGCAGTGAAGTGGGGGCCTCGGGCTACACCTTC.

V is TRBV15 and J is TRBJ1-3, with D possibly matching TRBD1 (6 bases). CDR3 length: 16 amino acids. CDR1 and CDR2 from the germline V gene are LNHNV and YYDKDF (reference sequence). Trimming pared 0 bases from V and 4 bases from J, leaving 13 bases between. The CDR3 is CATSRDFQGSGNTIYF. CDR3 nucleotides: TGTGCCACCAGCAGAGATTTTCAGGGGTCAGGAAACACCATATATTTT.

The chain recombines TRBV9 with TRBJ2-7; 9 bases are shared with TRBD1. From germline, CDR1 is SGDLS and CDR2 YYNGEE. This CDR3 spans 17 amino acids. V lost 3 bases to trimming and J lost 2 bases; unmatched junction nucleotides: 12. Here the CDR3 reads CASSAGLGQGTTYEQYF. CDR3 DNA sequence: TGTGCCAGCAGCGCCGGTCTTGGACAGGGGACCACCTACGAGCAGTACTTC.

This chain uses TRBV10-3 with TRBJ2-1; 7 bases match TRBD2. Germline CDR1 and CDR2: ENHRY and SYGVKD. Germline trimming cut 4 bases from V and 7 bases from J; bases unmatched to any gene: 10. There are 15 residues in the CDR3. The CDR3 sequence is CAISGASGIENEQFF. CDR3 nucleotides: TGTGCCATCAGTGGAGCAAGCGGGATCGAGAATGAGCAGTTCTTC.

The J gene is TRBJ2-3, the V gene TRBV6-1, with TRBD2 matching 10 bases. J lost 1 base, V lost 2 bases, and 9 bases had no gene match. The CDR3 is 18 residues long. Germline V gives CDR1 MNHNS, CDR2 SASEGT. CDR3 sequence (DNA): TGTGCCAGCAGTGAATCGTCCATAGCGGGAGGCCGCACAGATACGCAGTATTTT. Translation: CASSESSIAGGRTDTQYF.

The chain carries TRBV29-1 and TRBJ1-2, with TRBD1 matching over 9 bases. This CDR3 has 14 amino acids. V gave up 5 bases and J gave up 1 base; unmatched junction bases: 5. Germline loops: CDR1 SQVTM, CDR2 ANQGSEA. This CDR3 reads CSVRPGQGNYGYTF. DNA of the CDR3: TGCAGCGTTAGGCCGGGACAGGGTAACTATGGCTACACCTTC.

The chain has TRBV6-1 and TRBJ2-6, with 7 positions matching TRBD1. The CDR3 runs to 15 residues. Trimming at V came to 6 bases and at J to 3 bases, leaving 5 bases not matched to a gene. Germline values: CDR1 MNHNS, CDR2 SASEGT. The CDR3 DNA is TGTGCCAGCAGGGACAGGCCTGGTGGGGCCAACGTCCTGACTTTC. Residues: CASRDRPGGANVLTF.

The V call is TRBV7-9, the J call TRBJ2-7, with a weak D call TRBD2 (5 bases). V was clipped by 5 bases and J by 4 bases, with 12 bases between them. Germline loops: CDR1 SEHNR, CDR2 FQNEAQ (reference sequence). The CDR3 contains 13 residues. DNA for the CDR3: TGTGCCAGCAGCCCTCTAGTAGCGTACGAGCAGTACTTC. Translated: CASSPLVAYEQYF.

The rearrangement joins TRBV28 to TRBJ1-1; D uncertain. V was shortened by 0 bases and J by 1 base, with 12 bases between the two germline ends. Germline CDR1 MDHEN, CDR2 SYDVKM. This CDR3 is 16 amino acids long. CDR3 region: CASSLWGSRENTEAFF. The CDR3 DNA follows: TGTGCCAGCAGTTTATGGGGGTCACGAGAGAACACTGAAGCTTTCTTT.

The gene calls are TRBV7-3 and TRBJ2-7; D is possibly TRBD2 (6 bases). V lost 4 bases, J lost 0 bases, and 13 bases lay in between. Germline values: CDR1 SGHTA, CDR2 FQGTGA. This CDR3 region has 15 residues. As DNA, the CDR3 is TGTGCCAGCAGCTCAAAAGCGGGCCGCTCCTACGAGCAGTACTTC. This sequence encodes CASSSKAGRSYEQYF.

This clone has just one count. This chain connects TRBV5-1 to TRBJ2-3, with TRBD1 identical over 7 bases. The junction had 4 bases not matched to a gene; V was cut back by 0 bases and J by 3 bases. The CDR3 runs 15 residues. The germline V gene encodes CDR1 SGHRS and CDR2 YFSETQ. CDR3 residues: CASSLGTGRTDTQYF. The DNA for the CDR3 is TGCGCCAGCAGCTTGGGGACAGGTCGGACAGATACGCAGTATTTT. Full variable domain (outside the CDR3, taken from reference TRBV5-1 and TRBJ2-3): KAGVTQTPRYLIKTRGQQVTLSCSPISGHRSVSWYQQTPGQGLQFLFEYFSETQRNKGNFPGRFSGRQFSNSRSEMNVSTLELGDSALYLCASSLGTGRTDTQYFGPGTRLTVL.

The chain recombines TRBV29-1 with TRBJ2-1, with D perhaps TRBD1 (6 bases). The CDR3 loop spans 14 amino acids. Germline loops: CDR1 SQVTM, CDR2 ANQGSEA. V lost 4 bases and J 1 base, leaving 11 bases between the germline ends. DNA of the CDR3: TGCAGCGTTGTCAGGCAGGGGTCCTACAATGAGCAGTTCTTC. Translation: CSVVRQGSYNEQFF.